This T cell receptor beta chain was found in a study of OX40 agonist ivuxolimab in advanced cancers. Whole-study results and caveats: Expanded peripheral T cells had an undetermined antigen specificity.

Sequencing used immunoSEQ multiplex PCR; TCRdb keeps in-frame clones, though not all of them. The table has around 70,000 clones, approximately 78% seen once. The V and J ends lost 2 bases and 1 base, in that order; junction bases with no gene match: 3. Germline V gene sequence: CDR1 SGHDT, CDR2 YYEEEE. There are 15 residues in the CDR3. Turning to this clone: Its cognate antigen is unknown.

Sequencing was performed on CD4+ or CD8+ T cells sorted from blood, taken in a trial of the OX40 agonist ivuxolimab. The sequence came from an adult with an advanced solid tumor such as melanoma, head and neck, liver or kidney cancer. The chain links TRBV5-6 to TRBJ2-1; 7 bases line up with TRBD2. The CDR3 protein is CASSLAGLSYNEQFF. As DNA, the CDR3 is TGTGCCAGCAGCTTAGCGGGATTATCCTACAATGAGCAGTTCTTC.